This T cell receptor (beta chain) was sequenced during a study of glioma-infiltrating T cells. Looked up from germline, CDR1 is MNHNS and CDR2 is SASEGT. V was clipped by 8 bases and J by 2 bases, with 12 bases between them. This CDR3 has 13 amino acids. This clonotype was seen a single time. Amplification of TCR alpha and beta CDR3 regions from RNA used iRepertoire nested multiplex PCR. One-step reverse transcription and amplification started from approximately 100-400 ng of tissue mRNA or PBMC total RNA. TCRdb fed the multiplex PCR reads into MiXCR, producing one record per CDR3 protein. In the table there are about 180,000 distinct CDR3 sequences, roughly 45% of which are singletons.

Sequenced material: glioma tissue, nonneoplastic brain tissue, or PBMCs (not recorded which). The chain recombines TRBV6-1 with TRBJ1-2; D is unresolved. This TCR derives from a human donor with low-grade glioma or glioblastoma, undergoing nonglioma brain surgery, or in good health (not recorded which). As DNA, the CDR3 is TGTGCCAGCCCCGTGACACAGAACTATGGCTACACCTTC. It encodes CASPVTQNYGYTF.